This record looks at one T cell receptor beta chain sequence and its context. Its antigen is still unknown. Vbeta (60) and Jbeta (13) primers were used in the PCR. TCRdb keeps only in-frame clones here, not all; method: immunoSEQ multiplex PCR. The sample records around 300,000 clones, 85% to 90% being singletons. The record originates from a study of cytomegalovirus exposure and HLA in healthy donors. Study conclusions and caveats: HLA restriction was apparent for most CMV-associated TCR beta chains in a later analysis. A later analysis by the authors found several of the most significant clusters apparently linked to common viral pathogens. TCR beta V- and J-gene trimming, according to a later analysis, was linked to a missense DCLRE1C variant.

Germline-derived CDR1 and CDR2 are SGHVS and FQNEAQ. V was clipped by 0 bases and J by 0 bases; unmatched bases: 12. The CDR3 covers 20 residues. The clonotype comes from a woman under 30 in good health and CMV-seronegative. The specimen was PBMCs. This chain joins TRBV7-8 and TRBJ2-1, with TRBD1 identical over 9 bases. CDR3 DNA: TGTGCCAGCAGCTTAGCGGGGACAGGGATCTACCCGAGCTCCTACAATGAGCAGTTCTTC. This translates into CASSLAGTGIYPSSYNEQFF.